Below, 17 T cell receptor beta chains from the same sample are listed, as sequenced in a study of T cell responses to AZD1222 COVID-19 vaccine (dated by TCRdb to the early 2020s). The library was made by the immunoSEQ multiplex PCR assay. TCRdb mirrors the immuneACCESS table, restricted to in-frame sequences. Some clones are absent from its copies; in checked studies, under half trace to an unresolved V gene, and the reason for the others is unknown. The table for this sample lists about 79,000 clones; around 80% of them were counted only once. Clones ranked in the top ten supply less than 25% of the sample. Reading the label with the study, this specimen's time point is: baseline before first vaccination. The sample consisted of peripheral blood, taken on day 0 of AZD1222 vaccination. All receptors come from an adult in good health.

The rearrangement uses TRBV11-2 and TRBJ2-7, with TRBD2 matching 7 bases. The ends lost 1 base at V and 0 bases at J; junction bases unmatched: 3. Per germline, CDR1 SGHAT and CDR2 FQNNGV. The CDR3 loop spans 15 amino acids. CDR3 amino acids: CASSLGGSLSYEQYF. The CDR3 DNA is TGTGCCAGCAGCTTAGGCGGGAGCCTCTCCTACGAGCAGTACTTC. Complete variable domain (other parts from reference TRBV11-2 and TRBJ2-7): EAGVAQSPRYKIIEKRQSVAFWCNPISGHATLYWYQQILGQGPKLLIQFQNNGVVDDSQLPKDRFSAERLKGVDSTLKIQPAKLEDSAVYLCASSLGGSLSYEQYFGPGTRLTVT.

J is TRBJ1-4 and V is TRBV30, with a possible D match to TRBD1 (5 bases). Germline V gene lookup returns CDR1 GTSNPN and CDR2 SVGIG (reference sequence). The CDR3 runs 16 residues. V lost 2 bases to trimming and J lost 6 bases, with 19 bases between them. In DNA form, the CDR3 reads TGTGCCTGGAGTAATTGGCTCTCGGACAACTATGAAAAACTGTTTTTT. Translated: CAWSNWLSDNYEKLFF.

The genes are TRBV5-8 and TRBJ2-7; no clear D gene. This CDR3 has 12 amino acids. Trimming left V 4 bases short and J 1 base short, with 6 bases between. Per the germline V gene, CDR1 is SGHTS and CDR2 is YDEGEE. The CDR3 protein is CASSKQSYEQYF. The CDR3 DNA is TGTGCCAGCAGCAAGCAGTCCTACGAGCAGTACTTC.

The V and J genes are TRBV19 and TRBJ2-2; D possibly corresponds to TRBD2 (6 bases). Germline loops: CDR1 LNHDA, CDR2 SQIVND (reference sequence). Deletions cut 3 bases from V and 3 bases from J, with 11 bases between. This CDR3 is built from 15 residues. The CDR3 nucleotides read TGTGCCAGTAGTATCCCGGGAGTAGACACCGGGGAGCTGTTTTTT. Its translation: CASSIPGVDTGELFF. The whole variable domain, filled in from reference TRBV19 and TRBJ2-2, reads DGGITQSPKYLFRKEGQNVTLSCEQNLNHDAMYWYRQDPGQGLRLIYYSQIVNDFQKGDIAEGYSVSREKKESFPLTVTSAQKNPTAFYLCASSIPGVDTGELFFGEGSRLTVL.

This chain uses TRBV6-5 with TRBJ1-4; no clear D gene. CDR1 is MNHEY and CDR2 is SVGAGI in the germline V gene. This CDR3 spans 15 amino acids. The V end lost 2 bases, the J end lost 0 bases, and 7 bases lay between the germline ends. CDR3 nucleotides: TGTGCCAGCAGTTACGGACTTGCAACTAATGAAAAACTGTTTTTT. It encodes CASSYGLATNEKLFF.

The rearrangement joins TRBV4-1 to TRBJ2-2; TRBD1 matches at 7 bases. Losses at the gene ends were 8 bases for V and 2 bases for J; bases not matched to a gene: 11. The CDR3 has 16 amino acids. CDR1 is MGHRA and CDR2 is YSYEKL in the germline V gene. The CDR3 sequence is CASANTGTANTGELFF. The CDR3 DNA reads TGCGCCAGCGCCAATACCGGGACAGCCAACACCGGGGAGCTGTTTTTT.

V and J are TRBV5-1 and TRBJ2-5, with 13 bases identical to TRBD2. This CDR3 comprises 16 residues. The V and J ends lost 4 bases and 5 bases, in that order; junction bases with no gene match: 8. The germline V gene encodes CDR1 SGHRS and CDR2 YFSETQ. CDR3 protein: CASSPRTSGRGETQYF. In nucleotides, the CDR3 is TGCGCCAGCAGCCCACGGACTAGCGGGAGAGGCGAGACCCAGTACTTC.

The V and J genes are TRBV6-6 and TRBJ2-7; D might be TRBD1 (6 bases). Germline CDR1 reads MNHNY; CDR2 reads SVGAGI (reference sequence). The CDR3 consists of 13 residues. The V end was cut by 4 bases, the J end by 2 bases, with 9 bases between. The CDR3 protein is CASSFGTTYEQYF. The CDR3 coding sequence is TGTGCCAGCAGTTTTGGGACAACCTACGAGCAGTACTTC.

This clone was detected a few times. CDR3 residues: CASSAGRYNEQFF. CDR3 bases: TGTGCCAGCAGCGCCGGACGGTACAATGAGCAGTTCTTC. This chain links TRBV6-5 with TRBJ2-1; D uncertain. V was shortened by 6 bases and J by 4 bases, with 10 bases between the two germline ends. The CDR3 covers 13 residues. The germline V gene encodes CDR1 MNHEY and CDR2 SVGAGI.

J is TRBJ1-2 and V is TRBV9; D uncertain. Germline V gene lookup returns CDR1 SGDLS and CDR2 YYNGEE. The V end was cut by 0 bases, the J end by 7 bases, with 10 bases between. The CDR3 has 13 residues. DNA of the CDR3: TGTGCCAGCAGCGTAGAAACAGATCCTGGCTACACCTTC. It yields the protein CASSVETDPGYTF.

V usage is TRBV6-6 and J usage is TRBJ2-5; 9 nucleotides align to TRBD2. The CDR3 has 16 amino acids. Trimming removed 2 bases from V and 2 bases from J; junction bases left unmatched: 6. The germline CDR1 and CDR2 sequences are MNHNY and SVGAGI (reference sequence). DNA for the CDR3: TGTGCCAGCAGTTACAATAGCGGGGGACCACAAGAGACCCAGTACTTC. Protein: CASSYNSGGPQETQYF.

Only one count was recorded for this clone. This sequence joins TRBV2 and TRBJ2-7; the D call may be TRBD1 or TRBD2 (5 bases each). The V end was cut by 8 bases, the J end by 0 bases, with 14 bases between. The CDR3 length is 14 residues. CDR1 is SNHLY and CDR2 is FYNNEI in the germline V gene. The CDR3 nucleotides are TGTGCCAGCGAGGTAGGGGACGGCTCCTACGAGCAGTACTTC. It specifies CASEVGDGSYEQYF.

The V and J genes are TRBV3-1 (or the pseudogene TRBV3-2) and TRBJ1-4, with D maybe TRBD1 (6 bases). This CDR3 has 15 amino acids. V shed 3 bases and J shed 4 bases, with 12 bases lying between them. Germline loops: CDR1 LGHDT, CDR2 YNNKEL (reference sequence). The chain's CDR3 is CASSQMTGSNEKLFF. The DNA of the CDR3 is TGTGCCAGCAGCCAGATGACAGGCAGTAATGAAAAACTGTTTTTT.

CDR3: CASSAAIEAFF. CDR3 coding DNA: TGTGCCAGTAGTGCGGCCATCGAAGCTTTCTTT. The chain uses TRBV19 and TRBJ1-1; D is unresolved. V lost 5 bases, J lost 8 bases, and 9 bases lay in between. The V gene's germline CDR1 is LNHDA and CDR2 SQIVND (reference sequence). The CDR3 loop spans 11 amino acids.

This clone was seen a handful of times. The chain links TRBV7-9 to TRBJ1-5; D call uncertain. CDR3 length equals 13 residues. The germline V gene has CDR1 SEHNR and CDR2 FQNEAQ (reference sequence). Trimming left V 5 bases short and J 8 bases short, with 13 bases between. In DNA, the CDR3 is TGTGCCAGCAGCCCCGGAGAGATGGAGCCCCAGCATTTT. Its translation: CASSPGEMEPQHF.

The rearrangement joins TRBV29-1 to TRBJ1-2; the D is unclear. The CDR3 totals 12 residues. CDR1 and CDR2 from the germline V gene are SQVTM and ANQGSEA. V was clipped by 6 bases and J by 9 bases, with 17 bases between them. Here the CDR3 reads CSVQDSSYRYTF. The CDR3 bases are TGCAGCGTCCAGGACTCCTCTTACCGCTACACCTTC.

The chain joins TRBV27 to TRBJ1-1; TRBD1 matches at 11 bases. CDR1 and CDR2 from the germline V gene are MNHEY and SMNVEV (reference sequence). Trimming cost V 3 bases and J 7 bases; bases outside gene matches: 4. This CDR3 spans 14 amino acids. CDR3 coding DNA: TGTGCCAGCAGTTTTAGGGGACAGGGGGATGAAGCTTTCTTT. It yields the protein CASSFRGQGDEAFF.